The T cell receptor beta chain described here comes from a study of blood T cell repertoires in COVID-19. As for the study in general: From the United States, Italy and Spain came samples of acute and convalescent COVID-19. From T cells, B-cell-depleted T cells, or PBMCs came the material, which was cDNA or gDNA.

Germline CDR1 LNHDA, CDR2 SQIVND (reference sequence). Trimming took 10 bases from V and 4 from J; bases not matched to a gene: 12. The CDR3 loop spans 15 amino acids. Followed longitudinally, the Seattle patients had been enrolled during active infection. Data came from immunoSEQ multiplex PCR; TCRdb stores just in-frame clones and leaves some out. The data show around 130,000 clones, about 87% seen once. This clonotype was obtained from a human donor with COVID-19, enrolled during active disease. The donor label of this sample is uncertain. Sequenced material: peripheral blood. The chain links TRBV19 to TRBJ1-3; 8 nucleotides line up with TRBD1. The CDR3 sequence: CATSGQGLTGNTIYF. The CDR3 DNA reads TGTGCCACCTCCGGACAGGGACTTACCGGAAACACCATATATTTT.